This entry lists 11 T cell receptor beta chains sequenced from one sample in a study of T-cell memory formation after mild COVID-19. TCRdb reprocessed the 5' RACE reads via MiXCR and lists one record per CDR3 protein. The sample has 300,000 to 400,000 distinct CDR3 sequences, around 28% seen once. Source material: PBMCs or a T cell subset sorted from them (not recorded which). The receptors stem from an adult woman who had mild COVID-19 (a few samples of this study predate the infection). Cell type and time point are not known.

The chain uses TRBV11-3 and TRBJ1-1, with D unclear. CDR3 length: 12 amino acids. CDR1 is SGHNT and CDR2 is YENEEA in the germline V gene. V was pared by 0 bases and J by 7 bases, with 6 bases between. CDR3 in amino acids: CASSLDQVEAFF. CDR3 DNA: TGTGCCAGCAGCTTAGATCAAGTTGAAGCTTTCTTT.

J is TRBJ2-7 and V is TRBV4-1; 9 nucleotides match TRBD1. V trimming: 2 bases; J trimming: 1 base; junction bases outside the gene matches: 6. The length of the CDR3 is 16 residues. From germline, CDR1 is MGHRA and CDR2 YSYEKL. CDR3 protein: CASSQYEGQGSYEQYF. The CDR3 bases are TGCGCCAGCAGCCAATATGAGGGACAGGGATCCTACGAGCAGTACTTC.

The chain has TRBV18 and TRBJ2-3; D assignment may be TRBD1 or TRBD2 (5 bases each). The CDR3 runs to 16 residues. CDR1 is KGHSH and CDR2 is LQKENI in the germline V gene. V was shortened by 6 bases and J by 1 base, with 17 bases between the two germline ends. The CDR3 spells CASSLSSGGGTDTQYF. The CDR3, as DNA: TGTGCCAGCTCCCTCTCCAGTGGGGGAGGCACAGATACGCAGTATTTT.

Only a few counts were recorded for this clonotype. The gene calls are TRBV5-3 and TRBJ2-2; D may match TRBD1 or TRBD2 (5 bases each). TRBV5-3 is placed among ORFs of uncertain function. The CDR3 spans 17 residues. Trimming took 0 bases from V and 3 from J, leaving 15 bases between them. The CDR3 sequence: CARSLEHWGRYTGELFF. The DNA for the CDR3 is TGTGCCAGAAGCTTGGAACACTGGGGACGTTACACCGGGGAGCTGTTTTTT.

This clonotype appeared a few times. V usage is TRBV20-1 and J usage is TRBJ2-2; 7 bases fit TRBD1. J lost 1 base, V lost 3 bases, and 2 bases had no gene match. In germline, CDR1 is DFQATT, CDR2 SNEGSKA (reference sequence). The CDR3 has 14 amino acids. CDR3 sequence reads: CSASGTVNTGELFF. CDR3 bases: TGCAGTGCTAGCGGGACAGTGAACACCGGGGAGCTGTTTTTT.

The V gene is TRBV9, the J gene TRBJ2-1; D unresolved. This CDR3 is 13 amino acids long. The ends were cut back, 0 bases at V and 7 bases at J, with 8 bases in the middle. Germline values: CDR1 SGDLS, CDR2 YYNGEE. The CDR3 loop reads CASSVAGRNEQFF. The CDR3 DNA sequence: TGTGCCAGCAGCGTAGCGGGTAGGAATGAGCAGTTCTTC.

The gene calls are TRBV29-1 and TRBJ2-6; D is ambiguous. CDR3 length: 11 amino acids. V lost 5 bases to trimming and J lost 1 base, with 0 bases between them. Germline values: CDR1 SQVTM, CDR2 ANQGSEA. CDR3 in DNA: TGCAGCGTTTCTGGGGCCAACGTCCTGACTTTC. Its protein product is CSVSGANVLTF.

This clonotype came up a few times. The rearrangement uses TRBV12-3 or TRBV12-4 and TRBJ2-1; no clear D gene. The CDR3 contains 12 residues. V was shortened by 3 bases and J by 8 bases, with 8 bases between the two germline ends. The CDR3 nucleotides read TGTGCCAGCAGTTTTTCTGGGCATGAGCAGTTCTTC. Protein product: CASSFSGHEQFF.

The chain employs TRBV20-1 and TRBJ1-5; possible D gene TRBD1, 6 bases. Trimming took 0 bases from V and 2 from J, leaving 11 bases between them. CDR3 length: 15 amino acids. Germline lookup yields CDR1 DFQATT and CDR2 SNEGSKA (reference sequence). In nucleotides, the CDR3 is TGCAGTGCTAGAGATACAGGGCGGGGCAATCAGCCCCAGCATTTT. Residues: CSARDTGRGNQPQHF.

This clonotype came up a few times. The chain couples TRBV5-5 to TRBJ2-3; the match to TRBD1 covers 7 bases. Trimming cost V 6 bases and J 6 bases; bases outside gene matches: 13. Germline V lookup: CDR1 SGHKS, CDR2 YYEKEE (reference sequence). CDR3 length: 15 amino acids. The chain's CDR3 is CASTDDRAREDTQYF. DNA for the CDR3: TGTGCCAGCACCGATGACAGGGCAAGAGAGGATACGCAGTATTTT.

There are a few counts of this clonotype. The rearrangement uses TRBV5-6 and TRBJ2-1, with D possibly TRBD1 on 6 matching bases. The CDR3 runs to 17 residues. CDR1 is SGHDT, CDR2 YYEEEE, per germline. V gave up 4 bases and J gave up 0 bases, with 17 bases separating them. CDR3 nucleotide sequence: TGTGCCAGCAGCCGTCACCATAGGGGGAGCTCCTACAATGAGCAGTTCTTC. It encodes CASSRHHRGSSYNEQFF.